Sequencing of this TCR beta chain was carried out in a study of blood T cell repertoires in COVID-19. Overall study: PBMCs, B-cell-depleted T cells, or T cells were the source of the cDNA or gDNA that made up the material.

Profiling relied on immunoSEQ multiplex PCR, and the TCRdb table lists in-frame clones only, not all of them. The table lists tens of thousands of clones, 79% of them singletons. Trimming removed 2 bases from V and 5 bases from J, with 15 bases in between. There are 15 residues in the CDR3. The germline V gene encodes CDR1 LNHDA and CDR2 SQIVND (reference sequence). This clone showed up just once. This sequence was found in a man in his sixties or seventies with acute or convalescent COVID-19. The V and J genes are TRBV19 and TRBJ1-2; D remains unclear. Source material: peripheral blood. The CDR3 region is CASSISGYGGYGYTF. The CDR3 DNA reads TGTGCCAGTAGTATATCGGGTTATGGAGGGTATGGCTACACCTTC. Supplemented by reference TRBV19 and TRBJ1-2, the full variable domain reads DGGITQSPKYLFRKEGQNVTLSCEQNLNHDAMYWYRQDPGQGLRLIYYSQIVNDFQKGDIAEGYSVSREKKESFPLTVTSAQKNPTAFYLCASSISGYGGYGYTFGSGTRLTVV.